This T cell receptor beta chain stems from a study of vaccination and CD4 T cells after COVID-19. Study overall: Nasal swab PCR detected SARS-CoV-2 in convalescent patients; 9 or 10 had mild disease, one severe.

In regard to this clonotype: Its antigen is not known.

Cultured CD4+ T cell DNA underwent sequencing with the Oncomine TCR Beta short-read assay. One entry per CDR3 protein results from TCRdb running MiXCR on the PCR reads. The profile covers around 10,000 distinct CDR3 sequences, with approximately 60% appearing a single time and 30% to 35% taken by the ten largest. The CDR3 extends over 15 amino acids. Looked up from germline, CDR1 is MNHEY and CDR2 is SVGEGT. The germline V and J ends were trimmed by 2 bases and 8 bases, with 16 bases remaining between them. The sample's treatment: approximately 10-day PBMC culture with coronavirus spike peptide pools or control peptides (ViraFEST assay).

V usage is TRBV6-2 or TRBV6-3 and J usage is TRBJ1-5; D is undetermined. Sequenced input: CD4+ T cells from blood, cultured in vitro. The TCR sequence derives from a human donor who had recovered from COVID-19. The CDR3 DNA is TGTGCCAGCAGTTACGACCGACTAGTAAGGGAGCCCCAGCATTTT. This translates into CASSYDRLVREPQHF.